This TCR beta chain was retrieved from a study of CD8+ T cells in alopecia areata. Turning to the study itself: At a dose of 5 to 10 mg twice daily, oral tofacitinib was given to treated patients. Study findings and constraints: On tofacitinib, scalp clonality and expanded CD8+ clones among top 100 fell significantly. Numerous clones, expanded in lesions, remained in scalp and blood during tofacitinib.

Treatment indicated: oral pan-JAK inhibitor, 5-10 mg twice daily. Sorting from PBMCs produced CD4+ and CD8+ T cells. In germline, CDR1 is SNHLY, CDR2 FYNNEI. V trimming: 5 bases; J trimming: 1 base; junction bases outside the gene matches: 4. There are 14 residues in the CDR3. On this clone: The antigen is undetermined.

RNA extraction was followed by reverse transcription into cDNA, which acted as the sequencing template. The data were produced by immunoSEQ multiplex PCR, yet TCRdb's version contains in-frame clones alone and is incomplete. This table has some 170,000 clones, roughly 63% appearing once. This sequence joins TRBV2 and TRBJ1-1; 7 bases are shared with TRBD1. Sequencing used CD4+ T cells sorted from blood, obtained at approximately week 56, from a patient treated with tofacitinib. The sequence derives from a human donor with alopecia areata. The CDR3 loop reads CASSSRDRNTEAFF. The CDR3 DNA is TGTGCCAGCAGTTCCCGGGACAGGAACACTGAAGCTTTCTTT.